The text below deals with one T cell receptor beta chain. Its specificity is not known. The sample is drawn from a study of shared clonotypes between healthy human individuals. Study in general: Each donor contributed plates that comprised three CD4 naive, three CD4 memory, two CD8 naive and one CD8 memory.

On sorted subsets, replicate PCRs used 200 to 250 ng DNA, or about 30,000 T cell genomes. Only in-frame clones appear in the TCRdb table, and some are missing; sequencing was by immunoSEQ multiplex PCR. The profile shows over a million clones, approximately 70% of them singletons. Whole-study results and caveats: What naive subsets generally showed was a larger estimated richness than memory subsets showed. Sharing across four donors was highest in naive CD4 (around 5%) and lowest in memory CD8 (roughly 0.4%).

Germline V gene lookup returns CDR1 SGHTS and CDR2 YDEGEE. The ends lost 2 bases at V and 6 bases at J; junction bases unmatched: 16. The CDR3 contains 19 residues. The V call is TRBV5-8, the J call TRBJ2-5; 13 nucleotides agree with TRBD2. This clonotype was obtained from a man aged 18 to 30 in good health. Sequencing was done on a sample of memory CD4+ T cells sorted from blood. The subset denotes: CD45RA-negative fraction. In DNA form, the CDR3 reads TGTGCCAGCAGCTTTGTCACTAGCGGGAGGGCCGCCAGGGGGAAGACCCAGTACTTC. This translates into CASSFVTSGRAARGKTQYF.